Below, 27 T cell receptor beta chains from the same sample are listed, as sequenced in a study of T cells in Graves' hyperthyroidism and ophthalmopathy. RNA transcripts provided the source from which TCR beta CDR3 regions were amplified. The TCR CDR3 first-round RT-PCR relied on the HTBI primer set. TCRdb re-analysed the multiplex PCR reads in MiXCR, keeping a single row per CDR3 protein. The repertoire holds more than 550,000 distinct CDR3 sequences, approximately 15% seen once, with 15% to 18% in the top ten. Sequenced: blood. The source is a man aged 50 or older with Graves' hyperthyroidism.

This clonotype was recorded at least ten times. This sequence joins TRBV27 and TRBJ1-5; D gene uncertain. This CDR3 contains 13 residues. The ends were cut back, 8 bases at V and 4 bases at J, with 12 bases in the middle. CDR1 and CDR2 from the germline V gene are MNHEY and SMNVEV (reference sequence). CDR3 sequence (DNA): TGTGCCAGCGGGGATCCCAGGAATCAGCCCCAGCATTTT. Its protein product is CASGDPRNQPQHF.

This clonotype appeared many times. The V gene is TRBV28, the J gene TRBJ1-2, with 9 bases lining up with TRBD1. The CDR3 length is 15 residues. The V and J ends lost 4 bases and 4 bases, in that order; junction bases with no gene match: 7. Germline V lookup: CDR1 MDHEN, CDR2 SYDVKM. CDR3 region: CASSSVRTGAYGYTF. The CDR3 coding sequence is TGTGCCAGCAGTTCCGTTCGGACAGGGGCCTATGGCTACACCTTC.

The chain combines TRBV10-3 with TRBJ2-2, with D perhaps matching TRBD2 (7 bases). Germline V gene sequence: CDR1 ENHRY, CDR2 SYGVKD. Trimming stripped 8 bases from V and 4 bases from J, with 29 bases between. CDR3 length equals 19 residues. The CDR3 spells CAILDPAGRERGVTGELFF. In nucleotides, the CDR3 is TGTGCCATCTTGGATCCAGCGGGGCGGGAGAGGGGGGTCACCGGGGAGCTGTTTTTT.

This clonotype was seen a single time. This chain uses TRBV24-1 with TRBJ2-1; D is possibly TRBD1 (6 bases). V was pared by 4 bases and J by 0 bases, with 9 bases between. Germline CDR1 is KGHDR and CDR2 is SFDVKD. The CDR3 totals 15 residues. The CDR3 reads CATSETGRSYNEQFF. In nucleotides, the CDR3 is TGTGCCACCAGTGAAACAGGGCGCTCCTACAATGAGCAGTTCTTC.

In this sample, this clonotype turned up a few times. CDR3 sequence: CASSRGLAGVVVGFF. For the CDR3, the DNA is TGTGCCAGCAGCCGAGGACTAGCGGGCGTTGTGGTGGGGTTCTTC. The chain employs TRBV28 and TRBJ2-1; TRBD2 aligns across 11 bases. The germline V gene has CDR1 MDHEN and CDR2 SYDVKM. The trim removed 6 bases at V and 15 bases at J, leaving 16 bases unmatched. The CDR3 has 15 amino acids. Looking up the rest from reference TRBV28 and TRBJ2-1 gives the full variable domain: DVKVTQSSRYLVKRTGEKVFLECVQDMDHENMFWYRQDPGLGLRLIYFSYDVKMKEKGDIPEGYSVSREKKERFSLILESASTNQTSMYLCASSRGLAGVVVGFFGPGTRLTVL.

This clonotype was seen only a few times. The CDR3 protein is CASSTGWGYGYTF. The CDR3 DNA sequence: TGTGCCAGCAGCACGGGTTGGGGCTATGGCTACACCTTC. The genes are TRBV6-2 or TRBV6-3 and TRBJ1-2; D call uncertain. This CDR3 has 13 amino acids. Germline CDR1 is MNHEY and CDR2 is SVGEGT. The V end was cut by 6 bases, the J end by 4 bases, with 12 bases between.

The chain joins TRBV10-2 to TRBJ2-5; weak D call: TRBD2 (6 bases). This CDR3 contains 15 residues. Trimming pared 5 bases from V and 1 base from J, leaving 14 bases between. Germline CDR1 is WSHSY and CDR2 is SAAADI. The CDR3 loop reads CASSPSSVLQETQYF. In DNA, the CDR3 is TGCGCCAGCAGTCCATCTAGCGTACTCCAAGAGACCCAGTACTTC.

The rearrangement uses TRBV19 and TRBJ2-1; 7 bases fit TRBD1. The CDR3 sequence is 15 residues long. CDR1 is LNHDA and CDR2 is SQIVND in the germline V gene (reference sequence). V lost 4 bases and J lost 4; bases outside the gene matches: 7. The CDR3 loop is CASSKLTQGYNEQFF. DNA of the CDR3: TGTGCCAGTAGTAAATTAACACAGGGGTACAATGAGCAGTTCTTC.

In its sample, this clonotype was seen many times. The chain links TRBV28 to TRBJ2-7; possibly TRBD2 for D (5 bases). V was trimmed by 10 bases and J by 5 bases, leaving 12 bases between them. The CDR3 totals 11 residues. The germline gives CDR1 MDHEN, CDR2 SYDVKM. The DNA for the CDR3 is TGTGCCATAGAGGGCCCCCACGAGCAGTACTTC. Its translation is CAIEGPHEQYF.

At least ten counts were recorded for this clonotype. This rearrangement joins TRBV28 to TRBJ1-1; tentatively, D is TRBD1 (5 bases). This CDR3 contains 15 residues. The V end lost 5 bases, the J end lost 8 bases, and 21 bases lay between the germline ends. Per the germline V gene, CDR1 is MDHEN and CDR2 is SYDVKM. The CDR3 reads CASSAQPGAGTEAFF. The CDR3 bases are TGTGCCAGCAGTGCTCAACCCGGGGCCGGAACCGAAGCTTTCTTT.

This clonotype was observed a handful of times. J is TRBJ1-6 and V is TRBV7-9, with 8 bases fitting TRBD1. Trimming took 2 bases from V and 9 from J; bases not matched to a gene: 3. This CDR3 spans 14 amino acids. Germline CDR1 reads SEHNR; CDR2 reads FQNEAQ (reference sequence). In DNA form, the CDR3 reads TGTGCCAGCAGCTTACGACAGGGGAGTTCACCCCTCCACTTT. Translation: CASSLRQGSSPLHF.

This clonotype was counted ten times or more. The chain carries TRBV14 and TRBJ1-2; 7 bases fit TRBD1. The germline CDR1 and CDR2 sequences are SGHDN and FVKESK. The CDR3 is made up of 15 amino acids. V was clipped by 4 bases and J by 3 bases; unmatched bases: 8. In DNA form, the CDR3 reads TGTGCCAGCAGCCCTAAGGGACAGTCGTACTATGGCTACACCTTC. It is translated as CASSPKGQSYYGYTF.

The chain combines TRBV30 with TRBJ1-1; TRBD1 might be the D (6 bases). Trimming removed 2 bases at V and 7 bases at J, with 11 bases between. The CDR3 consists of 12 residues. Germline V CDR1 and CDR2: GTSNPN, SVGIG (reference sequence). CDR3 bases: TGTGCCTGGAGTAACAACAGGGTTGAAGCTTTCTTT. It is translated as CAWSNNRVEAFF.

The chain recombines TRBV4-2 with TRBJ2-2, with 9 bases matching TRBD2. J gave up 1 base and V 5 bases, and 5 bases lay outside the gene matches. Germline V CDR1 and CDR2: LGHNA, YNFKEQ. The CDR3 totals 16 residues. The CDR3 loop is CASSGLAGKNTGELFF. The CDR3 coding sequence is TGTGCCAGCAGCGGCCTAGCGGGAAAGAACACCGGGGAGCTGTTTTTT.

The chain joins TRBV20-1 to TRBJ2-1, with D possibly matching TRBD1 (6 bases). The germline gives CDR1 DFQATT, CDR2 SNEGSKA (reference sequence). This CDR3 has 14 amino acids. V was cut by 5 bases and J by 2 bases, with 13 bases left in between. CDR3 in amino acids: CSAVPTGPYNEQFF. In nucleotides, the CDR3 is TGCAGTGCTGTACCTACAGGGCCCTACAATGAGCAGTTCTTC.

This clonotype showed up many times. V and J are TRBV7-2 and TRBJ2-1; 9 nucleotides match TRBD2. The germline V gene encodes CDR1 SGHTA and CDR2 FQGNSA. This CDR3 is 15 amino acids long. V lost 2 bases, J lost 6 bases, and 5 bases stayed unmatched. CDR3 region: CASSLRKLAGNEQFF. The CDR3 coding sequence is TGTGCCAGCAGCTTACGTAAACTAGCGGGCAATGAGCAGTTCTTC.

This clonotype was found many times. The rearrangement joins TRBV2 to TRBJ1-1, with D possibly being TRBD1 (5 bases). The CDR3 covers 13 residues. CDR1 SNHLY and CDR2 FYNNEI come from the germline V gene. Trimming cost V 7 bases and J 0 bases, with 9 bases left between them. Here the CDR3 DNA reads TGTGCCAGCACCAGACAGATGAACACTGAAGCTTTCTTT. As protein: CASTRQMNTEAFF.

This clonotype was picked up many times. This chain uses TRBV6-5 with TRBJ2-5; possibly TRBD1 or TRBD2 for D (5 bases each). CDR1 and CDR2 (germline): MNHEY, SVGAGI. The CDR3 sequence is 13 residues long. V was trimmed by 0 bases and J by 7 bases, leaving 9 bases between them. The CDR3, as DNA: TGTGCCAGCAGTTACTCGCCGAGGGGGACCCAGTACTTC. Translation: CASSYSPRGTQYF.

The table lists this clonotype with a few counts. The chain has TRBV9 and TRBJ2-1; 10 positions match TRBD2. The trim removed 0 bases at V and 4 bases at J, leaving 10 bases unmatched. The CDR3 totals 18 residues. Germline assignment: CDR1 SGDLS and CDR2 YYNGEE. CDR3 DNA: TGTGCCAGCAGCGTAGTAGGTAATAGCGGGAGGTCTTACAATGAGCAGTTCTTC. Amino acids: CASSVVGNSGRSYNEQFF.

This clonotype showed up just a few times. The gene calls are TRBV12-3 or TRBV12-4 and TRBJ2-2, with D perhaps TRBD2 (5 bases). The CDR3 loop spans 15 amino acids. Trimming removed 6 bases at V and 0 bases at J, with 11 bases between. The CDR3 is CASRWRGPNTGELFF. The CDR3 DNA reads TGTGCCAGCAGATGGAGAGGGCCGAACACCGGGGAGCTGTTTTTT.

The V gene is TRBV6-5, the J gene TRBJ1-4; TRBD1 matches 8 bases. The CDR3 has 15 residues. Germline V CDR1 and CDR2: MNHEY, SVGAGI. Trimming took 1 base from V and 7 from J; bases not matched to a gene: 5. DNA of the CDR3: TGTGCCAGCAGTTACTTGCAGGGGGCTGGTGAAAAACTGTTTTTT. This translates into CASSYLQGAGEKLFF.

This clonotype occurred many times. The V gene is TRBV29-1, the J gene TRBJ2-7; 10 bases match TRBD1. CDR3 length: 14 residues. The trim removed 4 bases at V and 7 bases at J, leaving 10 bases unmatched. CDR1 and CDR2 from the germline V gene are SQVTM and ANQGSEA. The CDR3 here is CSVAGTGAGGEQYF. The CDR3 DNA follows: TGCAGCGTTGCCGGGACAGGGGCCGGGGGGGAGCAGTACTTC.

At least ten counts were recorded for this clonotype. This chain connects TRBV28 to TRBJ2-1; 7 positions agree with TRBD2. CDR1 and CDR2 (germline): MDHEN, SYDVKM. V was clipped by 1 base and J by 7 bases; unmatched bases: 10. There are 16 residues in the CDR3. The CDR3: CASSLSFAGAWNEQFF. CDR3 sequence (DNA): TGTGCCAGCAGTTTATCTTTCGCGGGAGCGTGGAATGAGCAGTTCTTC.

The sample holds many counts of this clonotype. V gene TRBV7-6 combines with J gene TRBJ2-5, with unresolved D. Trimming left V 6 bases short and J 2 bases short, with 25 bases between. The germline V gene encodes CDR1 SGHVS and CDR2 FNYEAQ. The CDR3 spans 18 residues. As DNA, the CDR3 is TGTGCCAGCAGGCGCAGACCACGGCCTCCGGGTGGGCAAGAGACCCAGTACTTC. Protein product: CASRRRPRPPGGQETQYF.

V is TRBV10-3 and J is TRBJ2-1, with D possibly being TRBD2 (5 bases). The CDR3 spans 13 residues. From germline, CDR1 is ENHRY and CDR2 SYGVKD. Trimming took 11 bases from V and 4 from J, leaving 15 bases between them. The CDR3 DNA reads TGTGCCGTCTACCCTGGAGGTTACAATGAGCAGTTCTTC. The encoded protein is CAVYPGGYNEQFF.

This clonotype has a count of ten or more. The gene calls are TRBV7-2 and TRBJ2-3; perhaps TRBD2 as D (6 bases). CDR1 and CDR2 from the germline V gene are SGHTA and FQGNSA. There are 15 residues in the CDR3. The V end lost 4 bases, the J end lost 1 base, and 12 bases lay between the germline ends. CDR3 loop: CASSWRAYGTDTQYF. DNA for the CDR3: TGTGCCAGCAGCTGGAGGGCCTACGGCACAGATACGCAGTATTTT.

This clonotype has just a few counts. V and J are TRBV5-1 and TRBJ2-1, with TRBD1 identical over 7 bases. Losses at the gene ends were 2 bases for V and 0 bases for J; bases not matched to a gene: 5. The germline gives CDR1 SGHRS, CDR2 YFSETQ. The CDR3 is 16 amino acids. The CDR3 bases are TGCGCCAGCAGCTTACGACAGGGAAGCTCCTACAATGAGCAGTTCTTC. The encoded protein is CASSLRQGSSYNEQFF.